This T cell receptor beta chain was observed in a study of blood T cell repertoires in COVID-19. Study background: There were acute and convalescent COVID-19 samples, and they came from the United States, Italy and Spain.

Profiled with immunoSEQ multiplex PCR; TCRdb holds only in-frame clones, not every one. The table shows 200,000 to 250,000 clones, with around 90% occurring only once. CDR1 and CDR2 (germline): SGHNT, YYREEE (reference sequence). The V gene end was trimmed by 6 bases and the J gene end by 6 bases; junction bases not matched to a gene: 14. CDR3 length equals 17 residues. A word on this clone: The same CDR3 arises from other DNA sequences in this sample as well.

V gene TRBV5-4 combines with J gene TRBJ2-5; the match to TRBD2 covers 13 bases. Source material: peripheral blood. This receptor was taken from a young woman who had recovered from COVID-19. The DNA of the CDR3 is TGTGCCAGCACCGAGGGACTAGCGGGATCTGTCGCGAAGACCCAGTACTTC. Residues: CASTEGLAGSVAKTQYF.